This record looks at one T cell receptor beta chain sequence and its context. This clonotype was counted many times. Which antigen it targets is not known. Qualities for individual bases were not recorded, and no much larger clone is one base off. The sample comes from a study of regulatory T cells in long-lasting Graves disease (dated by TCRdb to the early 2020s). For the wider study: Patients with newly diagnosed Graves' disease had been on antithyroid drugs for under 3 months. This study used TCR sequencing and RNA sequencing of peripheral blood to compare persistent Graves' disease patients against newly diagnosed Graves' disease patients. The study was registered as a clinical trial and conducted in China. TCR sequencing covered some 13 persistent and some 20 newly diagnosed Graves' disease patients, some 35 samples in total. Study-wide conclusions, independent of this receptor: Peripheral blood alone was examined, since thyroid tissue, which constituted the primary lesion, could not be accessed. The authors noted that the small sample size was a limitation that may lower accuracy. Sequencing and analysis were limited to the TCR beta chain. Patients with persistent disease shared more public clonotypes (fewer than 3,000) than newly diagnosed patients did (around 980). Compared with newly diagnosed patients, patients with persistent Graves' disease had lower TCR Shannon entropy and fewer highly expanded clones, which suggests clonal expansion. TRBV28, TRBJ1-2 and TRBJ2-5 were preferentially used in persistent disease, while TRBV20-1 and TRBJ2-1 were favored in newly diagnosed disease.

The time point label for this specimen denotes: newly diagnosed GD, antithyroid drugs for less than 3 months. For both TCR sequencing and RNA sequencing, RNA was extracted from PBMCs in TRIzol. Graves' disease was diagnosed according to American Thyroid Association guidelines. The patients came from an endocrinology department in Xi'an, China. Each patient gave 7.5 to 10 milliliters of peripheral blood, collected in an EDTA anticoagulant tube. Ficoll Paque Plus density gradient separation was used to isolate PBMCs, and no further T cell sorting was performed. An Agilent 2100 Bioanalyzer and agarose gel were used to check RNA quality, while a NanoDrop 2000 measured RNA concentration. V lost 2 bases and J lost 4 bases, and the count of bases not matched to a germline gene is 10. The CDR3 measures 15 amino acids from cysteine to phenylalanine. CDR3 DNA is the only sequence kept; it has 45 bases, read in frame from the first base. Per the germline V gene (reference sequence), DFQATT is the CDR1 and SNEGSKA is the CDR2.

Library construction relied on multiplex PCR. Sequencing instrument: Illumina HiSeq 4000. CDR3 regions were amplified by Arm-PCR with iRepertoire HTBI primers to construct TCR beta libraries. Before sequencing, the PCR products went through gel purification. The paper's processing steps were these. Gene usage analysis of CDR3 amino acid clonotypes used the 62 TRBV and about 14 TRBJ segments found across samples. COPE and FqMerger were used to merge the filtered high-quality paired reads into contigs. BLAST was used to align contigs to IMGT TRBV, TRBD and TRBJ reference genes, and CDR3 was defined according to IMGT. Any clonotype with a frequency above 0.1% was counted as a highly expanded clone. Repertoire diversity was measured by Shannon entropy, and V-J evenness by the Gini coefficient. A clonotype was considered public if more than one individual shared it. TCRdb handled the public reads itself, with Q25 trimming in fastp and clone calling in MiXCR, and kept productive beta chains. Entries that share a CDR3 protein sequence are merged under the most common genes and DNA. What appears here as the V and J calls and clone size reflects TCRdb's work, not the paper's. In this sample the table shows some 340,000 distinct CDR3 sequences, about 12% of which occur a single time. 18% of the sample is taken by the ten largest.

These records were also assigned to another study, of T cells in Graves' hyperthyroidism and ophthalmopathy. Taken from the second paper: Stable Graves' hyperthyroidism was defined as no progression to ophthalmopathy during 18 months of follow-up. The hyperthyroidism patients were between 18 and 65 years old and newly diagnosed, with a disease duration of less than 2 months. Exclusion was applied to patients with uncontrolled infections, other autoimmune diseases, pregnancy or lactation. Diagnoses relied on clinical symptoms, serum thyroxine and TRAb, thyroid ultrasound and orbital computed tomography. For the first round of RT-PCR on the TCR CDR3, the HTBI primer set was used together with the Qiagen OneStep RT-PCR kit. Blood samples also contained most of the expanded thyroid clonotypes (frequency above 0.001), which suggests that blood repertoires may reflect thyroid immune responses. A model built on a 13 V-J signature distinguished ophthalmopathy from stable hyperthyroidism, reaching 85% to 90% sensitivity and 81.08% specificity in cross-validation and 80%/75% in testing. In validation, the model predicted progression to ophthalmopathy a median of 6.5 months before onset, with 70% to 71% sensitivity and 72.22% specificity. A discovery cohort of roughly 100 patients, 43 with Graves' ophthalmopathy and more than 55 with stable Graves' hyperthyroidism, was used to find distinguishing TCR V-J signatures. Prospective prediction of ophthalmopathy was tested in an independent validation cohort of fewer than 20 hyperthyroidism patients and around 16 patients who later progressed to ophthalmopathy. The approximately 95 discovery patients were divided at random into training and test sets in a 7:3 ratio. Thyroid tissue and blood T-cell repertoires from more than 5 Graves' hyperthyroidism patients were also compared in the study. Once sampling was done, hyperthyroidism patients were given methimazole at a starting dose of 30 mg daily, whereas ophthalmopathy patients were given high-dose intravenous methylprednisolone. Libraries were constructed in a second round of multiplex PCR, after which size selection and purification were performed. Paired-end sequencing of the libraries was performed with 100 bp reads on an Illumina HiSeq2000. Raw data were processed with SOAPnuke, discarding reads with adapters, uncalled bases, mean Phred below 15, or no exact constant-primer or identifier match. COPE v1.2.5 was used to merge high-quality paired reads, and clonotypes were defined as unique nucleotide sequences. MiTCR v1.1 was used to align clonotypes to the IMGT TRBV, TRBD and TRBJ reference segments. The analysis included only V-J combinations with a frequency above 0.0001, which together covered 99% to 99.2% of the repertoires. A TCS score was defined as the ratio between F50 (clonal expansion) and ExV (chaos), using BLOSUM62-based TCRdist between CDR3 peptides within each V-J. Welch's t-statistics and random forest reduced some 510 V-J features to 13, which were used in a naive Bayes classifier (R e1071). Sample size was not statistically predetermined, and investigators were not blinded to group allocation. The paper reports TCR Vbeta CDR3 sequencing of approximately 130 peripheral blood samples: 43 ophthalmopathy, under 80 hyperthyroidism and around 17 progressor patients.

The sample in question was peripheral blood mononuclear cells (PBMCs), obtained at new diagnosis, from a patient treated with antithyroid drugs. The sequence was obtained from a woman aged 18-29 years with Graves disease. Donor details come from another sample of the same person, matched by shared clones. Recombination linked TRBV20-1 to TRBJ2-7; 8 of the junction bases match TRBD2. The bases are TGCAGTGCTAGACCAGAGCGGGAGAGGGGGTACGAGCAGTACTTC. This gives the protein CSARPERERGYEQYF.